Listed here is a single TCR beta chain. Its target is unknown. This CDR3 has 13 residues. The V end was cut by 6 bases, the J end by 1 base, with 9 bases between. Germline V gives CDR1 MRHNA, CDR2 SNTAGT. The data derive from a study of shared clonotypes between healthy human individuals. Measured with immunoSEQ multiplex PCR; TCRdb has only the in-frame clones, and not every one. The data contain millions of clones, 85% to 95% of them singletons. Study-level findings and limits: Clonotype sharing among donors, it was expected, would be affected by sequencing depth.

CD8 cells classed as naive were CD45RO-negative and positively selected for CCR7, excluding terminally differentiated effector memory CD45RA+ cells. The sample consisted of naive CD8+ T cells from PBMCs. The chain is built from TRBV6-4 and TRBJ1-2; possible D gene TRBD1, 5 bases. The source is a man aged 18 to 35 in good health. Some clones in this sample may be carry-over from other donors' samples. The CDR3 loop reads CASSPGLNYGYTF. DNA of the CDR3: TGTGCCAGCAGCCCGGGACTTAACTATGGCTACACCTTC.